This T cell receptor (beta chain) came from a study of T cells in Graves' hyperthyroidism and ophthalmopathy. RNA transcripts were the template for amplifying TCR beta CDR3 regions. Researchers ran a first-round RT-PCR on the TCR CDR3 using the HTBI primer set. TCRdb fed the multiplex PCR reads into MiXCR, producing one record per CDR3 protein. The sample comprises hundreds of thousands of distinct CDR3 sequences, 46% of which are singletons, and approximately 8.2% rests with the top ten. V dropped 2 bases and J dropped 2; count of bases not matched to a gene: 5. The length of the CDR3 is 16 residues. CDR1 is SQVTM, CDR2 ANQGSEA, per germline. This clonotype was seen at least ten times.

Material: peripheral blood or thyroid tissue (not recorded which). The chain carries TRBV29-1 and TRBJ2-2, with 10 bases lining up with TRBD2. This TCR was sampled from a young woman with Graves' hyperthyroidism. The CDR3 DNA reads as TGCAGCGTTGAAAGAGCGGGAGGGCGTAACACCGGGGAGCTGTTTTTT. Translated: CSVERAGGRNTGELFF.